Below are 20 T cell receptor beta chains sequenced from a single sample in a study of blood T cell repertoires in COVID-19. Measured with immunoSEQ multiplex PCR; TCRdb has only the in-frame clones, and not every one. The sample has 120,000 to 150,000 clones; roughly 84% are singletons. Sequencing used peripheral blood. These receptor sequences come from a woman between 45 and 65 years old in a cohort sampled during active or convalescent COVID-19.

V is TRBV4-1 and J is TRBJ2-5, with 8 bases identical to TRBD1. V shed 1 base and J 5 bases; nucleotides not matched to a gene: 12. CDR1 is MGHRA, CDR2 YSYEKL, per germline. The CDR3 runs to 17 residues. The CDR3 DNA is TGCGCCAGCAGCCAAGCCACCCTTTGGACAGGGCAGGAGACCCAGTACTTC. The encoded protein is CASSQATLWTGQETQYF.

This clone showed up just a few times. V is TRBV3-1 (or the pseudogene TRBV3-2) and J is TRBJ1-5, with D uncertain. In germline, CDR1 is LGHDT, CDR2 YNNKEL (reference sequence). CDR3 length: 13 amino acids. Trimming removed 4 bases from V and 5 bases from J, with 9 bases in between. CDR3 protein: CASSPAVDQPQHF. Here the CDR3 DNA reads TGTGCCAGCAGCCCCGCGGTTGATCAGCCCCAGCATTTT.

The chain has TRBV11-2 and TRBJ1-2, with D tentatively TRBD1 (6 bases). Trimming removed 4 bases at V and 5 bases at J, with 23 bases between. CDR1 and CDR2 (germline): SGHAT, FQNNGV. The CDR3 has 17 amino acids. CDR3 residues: CASSSAGVGYSKYGYTF. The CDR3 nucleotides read TGTGCCAGCAGCTCTGCAGGGGTGGGGTATTCAAAGTATGGCTACACCTTC.

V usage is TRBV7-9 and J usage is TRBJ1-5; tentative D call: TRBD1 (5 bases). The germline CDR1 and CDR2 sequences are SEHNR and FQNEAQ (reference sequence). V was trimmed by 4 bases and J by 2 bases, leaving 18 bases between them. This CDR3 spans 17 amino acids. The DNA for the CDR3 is TGTGCCAGCAGCTCCTTTGGGCAGGGAGGTGGCAATCAGCCCCAGCATTTT. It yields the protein CASSSFGQGGGNQPQHF. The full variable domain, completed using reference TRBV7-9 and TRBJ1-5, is DTGVSQNPRHKITKRGQNVTFRCDPISEHNRLYWYRQTLGQGPEFLTYFQNEAQLEKSRLLSDRFSAERPKGSFSTLEIQRTEQGDSAMYLCASSSFGQGGGNQPQHFGDGTRLSIL.

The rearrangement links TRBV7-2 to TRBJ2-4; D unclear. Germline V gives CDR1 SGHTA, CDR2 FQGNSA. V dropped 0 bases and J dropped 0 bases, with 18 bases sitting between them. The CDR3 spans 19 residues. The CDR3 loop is CASSLAKVSVASAKNIQYF. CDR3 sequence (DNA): TGTGCCAGCAGCTTAGCAAAGGTCTCGGTAGCCTCAGCCAAAAACATTCAGTACTTC.

This chain's CDR3 is CASSGQGRAEAFF. The CDR3 coding sequence is TGTGCCAGCAGCGGACAGGGGAGAGCTGAAGCTTTCTTT. The J gene is TRBJ1-1, the V gene TRBV9, with 8 bases that match TRBD1. Germline lookup yields CDR1 SGDLS and CDR2 YYNGEE. J lost 6 bases, V lost 3 bases, and 4 bases had no gene match. The CDR3 totals 13 residues.

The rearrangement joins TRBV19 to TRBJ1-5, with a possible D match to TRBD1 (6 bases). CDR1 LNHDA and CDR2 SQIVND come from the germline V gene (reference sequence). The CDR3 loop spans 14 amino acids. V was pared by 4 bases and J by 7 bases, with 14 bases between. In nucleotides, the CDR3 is TGTGCCAGTAGTAGTGACAGGTTAATACAGCCCCAGCATTTT. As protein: CASSSDRLIQPQHF.

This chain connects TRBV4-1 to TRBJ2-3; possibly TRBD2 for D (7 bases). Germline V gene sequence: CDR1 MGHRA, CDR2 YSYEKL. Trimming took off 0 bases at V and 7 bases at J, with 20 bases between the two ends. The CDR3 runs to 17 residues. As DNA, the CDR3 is TGCGCCAGCAGCCAAGAGTTCGGGGGGCGGCGTAGGAATACGCAGTATTTT. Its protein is CASSQEFGGRRRNTQYF.

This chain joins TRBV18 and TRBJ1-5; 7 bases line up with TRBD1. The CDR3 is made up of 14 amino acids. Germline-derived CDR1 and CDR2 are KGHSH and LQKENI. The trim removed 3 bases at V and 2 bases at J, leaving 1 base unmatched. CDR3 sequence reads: CASSPDRGNQPQHF. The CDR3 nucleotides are TGTGCCAGCTCACCCGACAGGGGCAATCAGCCCCAGCATTTT.

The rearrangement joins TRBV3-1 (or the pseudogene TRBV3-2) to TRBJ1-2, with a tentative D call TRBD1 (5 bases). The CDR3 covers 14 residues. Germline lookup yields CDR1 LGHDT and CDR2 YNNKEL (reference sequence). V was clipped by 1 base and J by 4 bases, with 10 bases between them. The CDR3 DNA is TGTGCCAGCAGCCAAGGCATAGACAGCTATGGCTACACCTTC. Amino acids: CASSQGIDSYGYTF.

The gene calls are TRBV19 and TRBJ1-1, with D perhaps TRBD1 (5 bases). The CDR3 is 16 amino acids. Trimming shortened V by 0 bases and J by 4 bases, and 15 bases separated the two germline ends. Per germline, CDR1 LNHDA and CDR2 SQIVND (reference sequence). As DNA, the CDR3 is TGTGCCAGTAGTATAGACCAACAGGCCCCGAGCACTGAAGCTTTCTTT. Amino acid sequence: CASSIDQQAPSTEAFF.

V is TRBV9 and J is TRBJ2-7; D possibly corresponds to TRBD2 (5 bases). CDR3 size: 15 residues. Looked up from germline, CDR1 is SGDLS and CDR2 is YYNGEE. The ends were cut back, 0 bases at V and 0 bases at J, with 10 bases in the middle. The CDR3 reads CASSVDGISSYEQYF. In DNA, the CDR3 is TGTGCCAGCAGCGTAGACGGGATTTCCTCCTACGAGCAGTACTTC.

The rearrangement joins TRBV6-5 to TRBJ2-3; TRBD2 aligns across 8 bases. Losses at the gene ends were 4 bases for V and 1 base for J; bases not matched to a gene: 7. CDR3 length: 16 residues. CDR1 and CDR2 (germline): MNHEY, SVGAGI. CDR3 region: CASSLQWRGGTDTQYF. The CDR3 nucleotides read TGTGCCAGCAGTTTACAATGGCGGGGGGGCACAGATACGCAGTATTTT.

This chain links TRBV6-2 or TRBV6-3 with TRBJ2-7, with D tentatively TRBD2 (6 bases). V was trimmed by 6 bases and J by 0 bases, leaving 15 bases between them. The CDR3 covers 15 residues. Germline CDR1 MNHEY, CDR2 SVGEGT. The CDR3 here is CASSRPPGLSYEQYF. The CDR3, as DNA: TGTGCCAGCAGCCGCCCACCGGGACTCTCCTACGAGCAGTACTTC.

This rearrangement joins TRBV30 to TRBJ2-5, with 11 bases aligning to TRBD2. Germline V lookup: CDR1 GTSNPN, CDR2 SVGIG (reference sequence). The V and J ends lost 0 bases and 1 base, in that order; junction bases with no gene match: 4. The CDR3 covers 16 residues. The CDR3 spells CAWSVGLAGGQETQYF. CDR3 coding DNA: TGTGCCTGGAGTGTAGGGCTAGCGGGGGGCCAAGAGACCCAGTACTTC.

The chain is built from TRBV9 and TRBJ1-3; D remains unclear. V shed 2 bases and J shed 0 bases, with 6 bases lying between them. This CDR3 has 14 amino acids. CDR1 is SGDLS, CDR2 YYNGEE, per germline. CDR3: CASSVTGSGNTIYF. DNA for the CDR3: TGTGCCAGCAGCGTCACGGGCTCTGGAAACACCATATATTTT.

DNA for the CDR3: TGTGCCAGCAGCTGGGGGGACGGGAGGGGCTACACCTTC. Its translation: CASSWGDGRGYTF. The chain couples TRBV7-2 to TRBJ1-2, with D perhaps matching TRBD1 (5 bases). V dropped 4 bases and J dropped 8 bases, with 14 bases sitting between them. This CDR3 region has 13 residues. In germline, CDR1 is SGHTA, CDR2 FQGNSA.

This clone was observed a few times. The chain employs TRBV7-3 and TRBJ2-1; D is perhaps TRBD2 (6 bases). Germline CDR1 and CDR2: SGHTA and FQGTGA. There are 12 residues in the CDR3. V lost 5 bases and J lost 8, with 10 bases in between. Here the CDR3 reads CASSRTGDEQFF. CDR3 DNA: TGTGCCAGCAGCCGGACGGGGGATGAGCAGTTCTTC.

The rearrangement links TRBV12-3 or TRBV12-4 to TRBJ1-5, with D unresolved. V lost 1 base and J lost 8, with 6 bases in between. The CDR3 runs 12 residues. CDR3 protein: CASSLGGKPQHF. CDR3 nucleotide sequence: TGTGCCAGCAGTTTAGGAGGCAAGCCCCAGCATTTT.

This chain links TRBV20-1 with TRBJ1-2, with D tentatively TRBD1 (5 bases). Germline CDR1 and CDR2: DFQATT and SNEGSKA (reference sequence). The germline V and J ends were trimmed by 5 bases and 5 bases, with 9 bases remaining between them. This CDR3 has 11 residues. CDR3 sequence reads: CSARRVYGYTF. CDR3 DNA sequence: TGCAGTGCTCGCAGGGTATATGGCTACACCTTC.